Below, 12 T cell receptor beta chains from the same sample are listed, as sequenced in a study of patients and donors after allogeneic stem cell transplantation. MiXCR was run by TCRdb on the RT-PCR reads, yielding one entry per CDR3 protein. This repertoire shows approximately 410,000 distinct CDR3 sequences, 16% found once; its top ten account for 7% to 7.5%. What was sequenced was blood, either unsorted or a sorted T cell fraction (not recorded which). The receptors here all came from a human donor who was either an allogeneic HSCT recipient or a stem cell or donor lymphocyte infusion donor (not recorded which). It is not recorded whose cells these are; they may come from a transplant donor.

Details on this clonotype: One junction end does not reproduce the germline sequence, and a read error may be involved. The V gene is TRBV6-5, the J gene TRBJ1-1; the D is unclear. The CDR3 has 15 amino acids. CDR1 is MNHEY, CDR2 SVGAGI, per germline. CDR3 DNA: TGTGCCAGCAGTTACTCAGGTGCTATGAACACTGAAGCCTTCTTT. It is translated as CASSYSGAMNTEAFF.

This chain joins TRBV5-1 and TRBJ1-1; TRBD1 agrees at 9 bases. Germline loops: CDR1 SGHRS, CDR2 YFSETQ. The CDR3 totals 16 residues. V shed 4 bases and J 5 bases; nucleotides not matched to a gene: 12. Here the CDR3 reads CASSQKKRDRETEAFF. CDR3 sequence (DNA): TGCGCCAGCAGCCAAAAAAAACGGGACAGGGAAACTGAAGCTTTCTTT.

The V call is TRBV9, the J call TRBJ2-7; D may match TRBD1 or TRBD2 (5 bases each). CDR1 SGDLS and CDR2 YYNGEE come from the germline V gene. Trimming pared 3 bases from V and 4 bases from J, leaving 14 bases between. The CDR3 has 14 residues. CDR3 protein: CASSAGTEYYEQYF. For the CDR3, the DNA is TGTGCCAGCAGCGCTGGGACCGAGTATTACGAGCAGTACTTC.

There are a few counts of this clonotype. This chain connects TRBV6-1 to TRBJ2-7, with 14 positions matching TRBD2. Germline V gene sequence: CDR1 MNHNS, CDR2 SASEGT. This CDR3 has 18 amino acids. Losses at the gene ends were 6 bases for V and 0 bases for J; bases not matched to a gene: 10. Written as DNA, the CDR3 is TGTGCCAGCAGCCGCGGACTAGCGGGAGGACCGAGCTCCTACGAGCAGTACTTC. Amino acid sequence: CASSRGLAGGPSSYEQYF.

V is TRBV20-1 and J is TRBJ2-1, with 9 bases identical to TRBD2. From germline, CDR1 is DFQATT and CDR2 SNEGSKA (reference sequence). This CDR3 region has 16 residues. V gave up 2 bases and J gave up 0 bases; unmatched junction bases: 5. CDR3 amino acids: CSARISGRGSYNEQFF. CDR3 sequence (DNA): TGCAGTGCTAGAATTAGCGGGAGAGGCTCCTACAATGAGCAGTTCTTC.

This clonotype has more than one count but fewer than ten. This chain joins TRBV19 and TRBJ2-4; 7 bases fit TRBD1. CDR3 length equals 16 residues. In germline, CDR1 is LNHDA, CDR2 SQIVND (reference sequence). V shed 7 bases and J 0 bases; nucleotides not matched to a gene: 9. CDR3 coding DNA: TGTGCCAGTAATAGAGGGACAGTTCTAGCCAAAAACATTCAGTACTTC. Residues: CASNRGTVLAKNIQYF.

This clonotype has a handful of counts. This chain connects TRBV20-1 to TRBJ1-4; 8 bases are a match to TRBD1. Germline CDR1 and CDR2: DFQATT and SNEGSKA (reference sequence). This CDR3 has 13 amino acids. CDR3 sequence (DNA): TGCAGCCTCAGGGGGCGGTCTAATGAAAAACTGTTTTTT. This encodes CSLRGRSNEKLFF.

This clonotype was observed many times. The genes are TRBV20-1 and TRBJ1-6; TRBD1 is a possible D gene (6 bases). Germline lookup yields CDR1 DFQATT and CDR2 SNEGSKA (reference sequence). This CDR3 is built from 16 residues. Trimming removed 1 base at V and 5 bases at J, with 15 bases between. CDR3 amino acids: CSARVPGVPHNSPLHF. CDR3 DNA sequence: TGCAGTGCTAGAGTACCAGGGGTCCCCCATAATTCACCCCTCCACTTT.

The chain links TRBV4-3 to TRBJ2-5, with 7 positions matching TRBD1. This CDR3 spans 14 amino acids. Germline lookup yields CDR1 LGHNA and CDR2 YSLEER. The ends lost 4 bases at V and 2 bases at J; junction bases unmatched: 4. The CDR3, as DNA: TGCGCCAGCAGCCGGGACAGCCAGCAAGAGACCCAGTACTTC. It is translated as CASSRDSQQETQYF.

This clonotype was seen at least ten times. CDR3 amino acids: CASSPRTGNGNYGYTF. DNA of the CDR3: TGTGCCAGCAGTCCCAGGACAGGGAATGGCAACTATGGCTACACCTTC. The chain couples TRBV12-3 or TRBV12-4 to TRBJ1-2; 8 nucleotides agree with TRBD1. CDR3 length equals 16 residues. With V trimmed by 5 bases and J by 2 bases, 10 bases remained unmatched.

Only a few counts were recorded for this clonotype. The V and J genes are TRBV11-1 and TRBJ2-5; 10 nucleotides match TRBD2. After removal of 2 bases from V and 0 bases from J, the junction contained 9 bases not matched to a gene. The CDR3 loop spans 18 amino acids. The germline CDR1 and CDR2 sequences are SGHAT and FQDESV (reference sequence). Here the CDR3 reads CASSLRLAGAGYQETQYF. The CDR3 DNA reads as TGTGCCAGCAGCTTACGGCTAGCGGGGGCCGGGTACCAAGAGACCCAGTACTTC. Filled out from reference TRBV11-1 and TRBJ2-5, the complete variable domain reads EAEVAQSPRYKITEKSQAVAFWCDPISGHATLYWYRQILGQGPELLVQFQDESVVDDSQLPKDRFSAERLKGVDSTLKIQPAELGDSAMYLCASSLRLAGAGYQETQYFGPGTRLLVL.

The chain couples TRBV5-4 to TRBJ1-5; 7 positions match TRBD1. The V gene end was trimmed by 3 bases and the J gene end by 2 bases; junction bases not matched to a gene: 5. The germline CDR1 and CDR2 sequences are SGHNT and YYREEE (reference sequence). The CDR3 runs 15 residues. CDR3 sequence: CASSSGGGGNQPQHF. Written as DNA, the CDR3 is TGTGCCAGCAGCTCAGGGGGTGGCGGCAATCAGCCCCAGCATTTT.